The TCR beta chain under discussion was sequenced for a study of blood T cell repertoires in COVID-19. Study-level background: Acute-phase and convalescent COVID-19 samples originated in the United States, Italy and Spain. Nucleic acid was either cDNA or gDNA, and it came from T cells, B-cell-depleted T cells, or PBMCs.

The CDR3 is 13 residues long. Trimming removed 2 bases from V and 8 bases from J, with 12 bases in between. Looked up from germline, CDR1 is WSHSY and CDR2 is SAAADI. In the authors' workflow: Amplification with reference gene primers provided the estimates of nucleated cell counts. Only in-frame clones appear in the TCRdb table, and some are missing; sequencing was by immunoSEQ multiplex PCR. V and J calls and clone size follow that table, whereas D and trimming were derived from the DNA. The sample includes roughly 290,000 clones, around 81% of them seen just once. This sequence joins TRBV10-2 and TRBJ1-2; D may be TRBD1 (5 bases). The sequencing sample was made of peripheral blood. The TCR comes from a woman aged 45-59 years with active or convalescent COVID-19. The CDR3 protein is CASSEGRVGGYTF. CDR3 coding DNA: TGCGCCAGCAGTGAGGGCAGGGTAGGGGGCTACACCTTC.